These T cell receptor beta chains were read from a single sample in a study of blood T cell repertoires in COVID-19. Method: immunoSEQ multiplex PCR; TCRdb's copy keeps in-frame clones and lacks some. This table holds tens of thousands of clones, roughly 94% found once. The sample was peripheral blood. These receptors were obtained from a man in his 70s with active COVID-19. The CDR3 runs from the conserved cysteine through the conserved F or W. The D gene is left open where the match is weak. The size field is filled for only some rows; it gives once, few, many or a size class.

j_gene: TRBJ2-7; v_gene: TRBV4-1; abundance: NA; d_gene: TRBD2; CDR3nt: TGCGCCAGCAGCTTGACTAGCGGGCACGAGCAGTACTTC; CDR3aa: CASSLTSGHEQYF
j_gene: TRBJ2-3; v_gene: TRBV4-2; abundance: NA; d_gene: TRBD2; CDR3nt: TGTGCCAGCAGCCAAGTTGGGACTAGCGGGAGATGGGCTAGCACAGATACGCAGTATTTT; CDR3aa: CASSQVGTSGRWASTDTQYF
j_gene: TRBJ2-5; v_gene: TRBV9; abundance: NA; d_gene: TRBD2; CDR3nt: TGTGCCAGCAGCCCGGGGGCCAGCGGGGGCGGAGAGACCCAGTACTTC; CDR3aa: CASSPGASGGGETQYF
j_gene: TRBJ2-1; v_gene: TRBV13; abundance: NA; d_gene: NA; CDR3nt: TGTGCCAGCAGCATGGGGCGCAGCCAGAACAATGAGCAGTTCTTC; CDR3aa: CASSMGRSQNNEQFF
j_gene: TRBJ1-1; v_gene: TRBV9; abundance: NA; d_gene: NA; CDR3nt: TGTGCCAGCAGCGTAGAGGGGGTGGGCGCTGAAGCTTTCTTT; CDR3aa: CASSVEGVGAEAFF
j_gene: TRBJ1-5; v_gene: TRBV6-5; abundance: NA; d_gene: TRBD1; CDR3nt: TGTGCCAGCACTACCGACAGGGGAAGCAATCAGCCCCAGCATTTT; CDR3aa: CASTTDRGSNQPQHF
j_gene: TRBJ2-7; v_gene: TRBV6-5; abundance: NA; d_gene: NA; CDR3nt: TGTGCCAGCAGTCTAAGGGGAGGGGGCTACGAGCAGTACTTC; CDR3aa: CASSLRGGGYEQYF
j_gene: TRBJ1-5; v_gene: TRBV6-5; abundance: NA; d_gene: NA; CDR3nt: TGTGCCAGCAGTTCTTTGAGGGTGTTAGGCAATCAGCCCCAGCATTTT; CDR3aa: CASSSLRVLGNQPQHF
j_gene: TRBJ2-1; v_gene: TRBV7-2; abundance: NA; d_gene: TRBD2; CDR3nt: TGTGCCAGCAGCCCAACCAGGACTAGCGGGGAGAAGTTCTTC; CDR3aa: CASSPTRTSGEKFF
j_gene: TRBJ2-3; v_gene: TRBV28; abundance: NA; d_gene: NA; CDR3nt: TGTGCCAGCAGCCCCCAGGGTTTTGGCGAGGTAAATACGCAGTATTTT; CDR3aa: CASSPQGFGEVNTQYF
j_gene: TRBJ2-3; v_gene: TRBV9; abundance: once; d_gene: NA; CDR3nt: TGTGCCAGCAGCGTAGGCGACAGATACACAGATACGCAGTATTTT; CDR3aa: CASSVGDRYTDTQYF
j_gene: TRBJ2-2; v_gene: TRBV30; abundance: once; d_gene: TRBD2; CDR3nt: TGTGCCTGGAGTAAGGAGAGGGGAGGGAAAAGGGCCGGGGAGCTGTTTTTT; CDR3aa: CAWSKERGGKRAGELFF
j_gene: TRBJ2-3; v_gene: TRBV18; abundance: NA; d_gene: TRBD2; CDR3nt: TGTGCCAGCTCAATCCTAACTAGCGGGAGCACAGATACGCAGTATTTT; CDR3aa: CASSILTSGSTDTQYF
j_gene: TRBJ2-3; v_gene: TRBV18; abundance: NA; d_gene: TRBD2; CDR3nt: TGTGCCAGCTCACGGTCAGTACAGCGGGGGGGCCTAGATACGCAGTATTTT; CDR3aa: CASSRSVQRGGLDTQYF
j_gene: TRBJ2-2; v_gene: TRBV30; abundance: NA; d_gene: TRBD2; CDR3nt: TGTGCCTGGGAAGCGGGGTATGGCACCGGGGAGCTGTTTTTT; CDR3aa: CAWEAGYGTGELFF
j_gene: TRBJ2-7; v_gene: TRBV13; abundance: NA; d_gene: TRBD1; CDR3nt: TGTGCCAGCAGGAGGGGGCCCTCCTACGAGCAGTACTTC; CDR3aa: CASRRGPSYEQYF
j_gene: TRBJ1-5; v_gene: TRBV30; abundance: NA; d_gene: TRBD1; CDR3nt: TGTGCCTCTAACGCGGGACAGATTAGCAATCAGCCCCAGCATTTT; CDR3aa: CASNAGQISNQPQHF
j_gene: TRBJ2-7; v_gene: TRBV7-2; abundance: NA; d_gene: NA; CDR3nt: TGTGCCAGCAGCTTAGGGAGGGCCAACGAGCAGTACTTC; CDR3aa: CASSLGRANEQYF
j_gene: TRBJ2-5; v_gene: TRBV5-1; abundance: few; d_gene: TRBD1; CDR3nt: TGCGCCAGCAGCTTGGAAGCGGGACAGGGAGAGACCCAGTACTTC; CDR3aa: CASSLEAGQGETQYF